The text below deals with one T cell receptor (beta chain). This entry is derived from a study of blood T cell repertoires in COVID-19. Turning to the study itself: The United States, Italy and Spain supplied acute and convalescent COVID-19 samples. In each case, the material was cDNA or gDNA derived from T cells, B-cell-depleted T cells, or PBMCs.

Methods used by the authors: Researchers report that nucleated cell counts were estimated from reference gene primer amplification. This table comes from immunoSEQ multiplex PCR, and its TCRdb copy is limited to in-frame clones, with some not included. V and J calls and clone size are those listed in that table; D and trimming were worked out from the DNA. This table has 150,000 to 160,000 clones, 65% to 90% appearing once. Those enrolled in Seattle joined during active infection and were followed longitudinally afterward. Germline CDR1 and CDR2: MNHEY and SVGAGI. This CDR3 has 12 amino acids. V shed 7 bases and J shed 5 bases, with 12 bases lying between them.

The sample consisted of peripheral blood. The chain combines TRBV6-5 with TRBJ2-7; no definite D call. This TCR derives from an older woman with COVID-19, enrolled during active disease. The CDR3 DNA follows: TGTGCCAGCACACTCCACCAGGACGAGCAGTACTTC. Encoded protein: CASTLHQDEQYF.